One sample yielded the 11 T cell receptor beta chains listed below, sequenced in a study of cytomegalovirus exposure and HLA in healthy donors. Vbeta (60) and Jbeta (13) primers were used in the PCR. Generated by immunoSEQ multiplex PCR, the TCRdb table keeps only in-frame clones and is missing some. The profile covers about 160,000 clones, with roughly 84% appearing a single time and 0.95% to 1.3% taken by the ten largest. The sequencing input was PBMCs. The receptors come from a man aged 25-45 years in good health and CMV-seronegative.

The genes are TRBV25-1 and TRBJ2-2, with a weak D call TRBD2 (6 bases). This CDR3 has 16 residues. CDR1 and CDR2 from the germline V gene are MGHDK and SYGVNS. Trimming took off 7 bases at V and 0 bases at J, with 15 bases between the two ends. The CDR3 here is CASTAWGVPNTGELFF. The CDR3 DNA reads as TGTGCCAGCACCGCGTGGGGGGTACCGAACACCGGGGAGCTGTTTTTT.

J is TRBJ2-7 and V is TRBV4-2; 11 bases map to TRBD2. Germline CDR1 LGHNA, CDR2 YNFKEQ. The junction had 16 bases not matched to a gene; V was cut back by 4 bases and J by 2 bases. The CDR3 sequence is 19 residues long. This CDR3 reads CASSPRAVAGGPVPYEQYF. CDR3 DNA sequence: TGTGCCAGCAGCCCCCGCGCGGTAGCGGGAGGGCCAGTGCCCTACGAGCAGTACTTC.

This sequence joins TRBV10-3 and TRBJ2-7; 9 nucleotides match TRBD1. Losses at the gene ends were 1 base for V and 4 bases for J; bases not matched to a gene: 8. Per the germline V gene, CDR1 is ENHRY and CDR2 is SYGVKD. The CDR3 has 16 residues. CDR3 sequence (DNA): TGTGCCATCAGTGAGTGGGGGGACAGGGCTTCATACGAGCAGTACTTC. Protein sequence: CAISEWGDRASYEQYF.

The chain recombines TRBV30 with TRBJ2-1; 7 positions agree with TRBD2. The CDR3 contains 14 residues. The ends lost 8 bases at V and 4 bases at J; junction bases unmatched: 11. Germline V lookup: CDR1 GTSNPN, CDR2 SVGIG (reference sequence). CDR3 DNA: TGTGCCCGAAAGGCGGCTAGCGGATACAATGAGCAGTTCTTC. This sequence encodes CARKAASGYNEQFF.

V and J are TRBV4-1 and TRBJ1-5; possible D gene TRBD1, 5 bases. V lost 1 base and J lost 7, with 11 bases in between. CDR3 length: 14 residues. Germline lookup yields CDR1 MGHRA and CDR2 YSYEKL. The CDR3 protein is CASSQVLDRQPQHF. CDR3 nucleotides: TGCGCCAGCAGCCAAGTGCTTGACAGACAGCCCCAGCATTTT.

The count of this clone is one. The chain uses TRBV30 and TRBJ2-3; 8 bases agree with TRBD2. Germline lookup yields CDR1 GTSNPN and CDR2 SVGIG (reference sequence). V was clipped by 2 bases and J by 5 bases; unmatched bases: 12. This CDR3 region has 16 residues. CDR3 protein: CAWSIGGGNTKDTQYF. The CDR3 coding sequence is TGTGCCTGGAGTATTGGCGGGGGGAACACGAAAGATACGCAGTATTTT. Complete variable domain (other parts from reference TRBV30 and TRBJ2-3): SQTIHQWPATLVQPVGSPLSLECTVEGTSNPNLYWYRQAAGRGLQLLFYSVGIGQISSEVPQNLSASRPQDRQFILSSKKLLLSDSGFYLCAWSIGGGNTKDTQYFGPGTRLTVL.

The chain recombines TRBV5-1 with TRBJ2-7; TRBD1 might be the D (6 bases). The CDR3 has 15 residues. V lost 4 bases to trimming and J lost 2 bases, with 16 bases between them. Germline CDR1 SGHRS, CDR2 YFSETQ. The CDR3 region is CASSPHDRTPYEQYF. For the CDR3, the DNA is TGCGCCAGCAGCCCCCATGACAGGACACCCTACGAGCAGTACTTC.

The V call is TRBV6-1, the J call TRBJ2-7, with D uncertain. The V end lost 10 bases, the J end lost 1 base, and 20 bases lay between the germline ends. Germline CDR1 is MNHNS and CDR2 is SASEGT. The CDR3 has 15 residues. In DNA, the CDR3 is TGTGCCACCCTTTTAATGACAATACCTTCCTACGAGCAGTACTTC. As protein: CATLLMTIPSYEQYF.

This clone was counted only a few times. The V and J genes are TRBV5-1 and TRBJ2-3; 7 nucleotides match TRBD2. This CDR3 contains 15 residues. Germline CDR1 is SGHRS and CDR2 is YFSETQ. The V and J ends lost 4 bases and 1 base, in that order; junction bases with no gene match: 6. CDR3 protein: CASSLAGVGTDTQYF. DNA of the CDR3: TGCGCCAGCAGCCTCGCGGGGGTGGGCACAGATACGCAGTATTTT. The entire variable domain, with the rest obtained from reference TRBV5-1 and TRBJ2-3, is as follows: KAGVTQTPRYLIKTRGQQVTLSCSPISGHRSVSWYQQTPGQGLQFLFEYFSETQRNKGNFPGRFSGRQFSNSRSEMNVSTLELGDSALYLCASSLAGVGTDTQYFGPGTRLTVL.

The V gene is TRBV9, the J gene TRBJ2-5, with 13 bases lining up with TRBD2. The J call is in doubt because the DNA end fits TRBJ2-7 better. CDR1 and CDR2 from the germline V gene are SGDLS and YYNGEE. This CDR3 spans 15 amino acids. This chain's CDR3 is CASSAGLAGEYEQYF. CDR3 bases: TGTGCCAGCAGCGCAGGACTAGCGGGAGAATACGAGCAGTACTTC.

The CDR3 protein is CASSLWLAGLRDTGELFF. As DNA, the CDR3 is TGTGCCAGCAGCTTGTGGCTAGCGGGACTGCGGGACACCGGGGAGCTGTTTTTT. The gene calls are TRBV5-6 and TRBJ2-2, with TRBD2 matching 9 bases. J was trimmed by 3 bases and V by 1 base; bases with no gene match: 10. Germline-derived CDR1 and CDR2 are SGHDT and YYEEEE. The CDR3 contains 18 residues.